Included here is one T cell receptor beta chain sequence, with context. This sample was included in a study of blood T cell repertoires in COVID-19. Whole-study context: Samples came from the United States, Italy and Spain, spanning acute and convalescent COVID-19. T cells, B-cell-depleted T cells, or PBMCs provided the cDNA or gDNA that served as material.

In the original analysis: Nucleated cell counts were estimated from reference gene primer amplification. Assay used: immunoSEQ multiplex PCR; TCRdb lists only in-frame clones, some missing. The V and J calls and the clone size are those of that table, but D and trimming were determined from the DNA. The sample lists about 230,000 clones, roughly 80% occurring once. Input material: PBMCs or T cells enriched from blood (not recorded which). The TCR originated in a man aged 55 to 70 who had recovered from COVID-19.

CDR3 in DNA: TGTGCCAGTAGTATCCCAGGGGCCGCGCTGTTTGGTGGCTACACCTTC. Protein product: CASSIPGAALFGGYTF. J is TRBJ1-2 and V is TRBV19; tentatively, D is TRBD1 (6 bases). The germline V and J ends were trimmed by 3 bases and 7 bases, with 21 bases remaining between them. The germline gives CDR1 LNHDA, CDR2 SQIVND (reference sequence). This CDR3 region has 16 residues.